The clone carrying this TCR beta chain was seen a handful of times. Antigen unknown. There are 13 residues in the CDR3. The germline V gene has CDR1 KGHDR and CDR2 SFDVKD. The ends were cut back, 4 bases at V and 6 bases at J, with 10 bases in the middle. The data are from a study of T-cell memory formation after mild COVID-19. Study in general: TCR clusters largely stayed donor specific.

General study findings and limits: CD4+ contracting clones were found mainly in CM and EM, and CD8+ ones in EMRA. While clones contracting from day 15 to 85 were balanced between CD4 and CD8, later expanders leaned CD4+.

TCRdb reprocessed the 5' RACE reads via MiXCR and lists one record per CDR3 protein. The data contain fewer than 250,000 distinct CDR3 sequences, about a sixth of them seen just once; the ten biggest clones take up roughly 2.3%. Source material: PBMCs or a T cell subset sorted from them (not recorded which). This sequence joins TRBV24-1 and TRBJ2-3; a possible D gene is TRBD2 (6 bases). The receptor was derived from an adult woman who had mild COVID-19 (a few samples of this study predate the infection). Cell type and time point are not known. In nucleotides, the CDR3 is TGTGCCACCAGTGAACCGGGGGAGGATACGCAGTATTTT. Translating it yields CATSEPGEDTQYF.